This T cell receptor beta chain emerged from a study of blood T cell repertoires in COVID-19. Study-wide context: Donors in the United States, Italy and Spain gave samples during acute or convalescent COVID-19. PBMCs, B-cell-depleted T cells, or T cells provided the cDNA or gDNA that made up the material.

Original methodology: Reference gene primer amplification gave nucleated cell count estimates. Repertoires were generated with immunoSEQ multiplex PCR, while TCRdb's copy carries only in-frame clones and drops some. V and J calls and clone size are as listed in that table; D and trimming were resolved from the DNA. There are fewer than 200,000 clones in the sample; approximately 88% occur only once, and around 8.4% lies in the top ten. V dropped 1 base and J dropped 7 bases, with 13 bases sitting between them. Germline loops: CDR1 KGHSH, CDR2 LQKENI. The CDR3 has 15 amino acids. Sequenced input: peripheral blood. The clonotype originates from an elderly woman with active or convalescent COVID-19. The rearrangement uses TRBV18 and TRBJ1-4, with a tentative D call TRBD1 (5 bases). The CDR3 region has the DNA TGTGCCAGCTCACCACTACAGGCGGTGGGTGAAAAACTGTTTTTT. Residues: CASSPLQAVGEKLFF.